Listed below are T cell receptor beta chains from one sample, sequenced in a study of T cell responses to AZD1222 COVID-19 vaccine. TCRdb's table, derived via immunoSEQ multiplex PCR, lists solely in-frame clones and lacks some. Of about 140,000 clones detected, 80% to 90% appear once; the ten largest clones hold 3% to 4.5%. The sequencing here drew on peripheral blood, taken on day 0 of AZD1222 vaccination. These receptors originate from an adult in good health. The CDR3 runs from the conserved cysteine through the conserved F or W. A D gene is named only where the DNA matches it firmly. Not every row has a clone size; where given, it reads once, few, many or a size class.

abundance: .; j_gene: TRBJ2-7; d_gene: .; v_gene: TRBV4-1; CDR3aa: CASSQDFNTNYEQYF; CDR3nt: TGCGCCAGCAGCCAAGATTTTAACACGAACTACGAGCAGTACTTC
abundance: .; j_gene: TRBJ1-5; d_gene: .; v_gene: TRBV7-2; CDR3aa: CASRKGPQGDQPQHF; CDR3nt: TGTGCCAGCAGAAAGGGCCCACAGGGCGATCAGCCCCAGCATTTT
abundance: .; j_gene: TRBJ1-6; d_gene: .; v_gene: TRBV7-2; CDR3aa: CASSLMDVGINSPLHF; CDR3nt: TGTGCCAGCAGCTTAATGGATGTGGGAATTAATTCACCCCTCCACTTT
abundance: .; j_gene: TRBJ1-1; d_gene: .; v_gene: TRBV19; CDR3aa: CASSINRMNTEAFF; CDR3nt: TGTGCCAGTAGTATTAACCGTATGAACACTGAAGCTTTCTTT
abundance: .; j_gene: TRBJ2-1; d_gene: TRBD2; v_gene: TRBV9; CDR3aa: CASSVGLAGESEQFF; CDR3nt: TGTGCCAGCAGCGTCGGACTAGCGGGAGAAAGTGAGCAGTTCTTC
abundance: .; j_gene: TRBJ1-2; d_gene: TRBD1; v_gene: TRBV5-1; CDR3aa: CASSSEGAYGYTF; CDR3nt: TGCGCCAGCAGCTCGGAGGGGGCCTATGGCTACACCTTC
abundance: .; j_gene: TRBJ1-4; d_gene: .; v_gene: TRBV19; CDR3aa: CASTNGQPNEKLFF; CDR3nt: TGTGCCAGTACTAACGGACAGCCTAATGAAAAACTGTTTTTT
abundance: .; j_gene: TRBJ2-5; d_gene: .; v_gene: TRBV5-8; CDR3aa: CASSLGAGGTETQYF; CDR3nt: TGTGCCAGCAGCTTGGGGGCCGGGGGAACAGAGACCCAGTACTTC
abundance: once; j_gene: TRBJ1-2; d_gene: TRBD1; v_gene: TRBV10-3; CDR3aa: CAITATGTNYGYTF; CDR3nt: TGTGCCATCACCGCGACAGGGACAAACTATGGCTACACCTTC
abundance: .; j_gene: TRBJ2-4; d_gene: TRBD2; v_gene: TRBV30; CDR3aa: CAWSPPGLGDIQYF; CDR3nt: TGTGCCTGGAGTCCTCCCGGACTAGGGGACATTCAGTACTTC
abundance: few; j_gene: TRBJ2-1; d_gene: .; v_gene: TRBV10-3; CDR3aa: CAISESGSLDEQFF; CDR3nt: TGTGCCATCAGTGAGTCCGGGTCTCTGGATGAGCAGTTCTTC
abundance: .; j_gene: TRBJ2-7; d_gene: .; v_gene: TRBV29-1; CDR3aa: CSVSSFFATGAYEQYF; CDR3nt: TGCAGCGTTTCATCGTTCTTTGCCACGGGAGCCTACGAGCAGTACTTC
abundance: .; j_gene: TRBJ2-5; d_gene: .; v_gene: TRBV12-3/TRBV12-4; CDR3aa: CASGRLQETQYF; CDR3nt: TGTGCCAGCGGCAGGTTACAAGAGACCCAGTACTTC
abundance: .; j_gene: TRBJ1-2; d_gene: TRBD1; v_gene: TRBV14; CDR3aa: CASSQSVGGEGYTF; CDR3nt: TGTGCCAGCAGCCAGTCCGTAGGGGGCGAAGGCTACACCTTC
abundance: .; j_gene: TRBJ1-5; d_gene: TRBD1; v_gene: TRBV28; CDR3aa: CASRDTGVGPQHF; CDR3nt: TGTGCCAGCAGGGACACAGGGGTCGGGCCCCAGCATTTT
abundance: .; j_gene: TRBJ1-5; d_gene: TRBD1; v_gene: TRBV28; CDR3aa: CASSLTGGGLPQHF; CDR3nt: TGTGCCAGCAGTTTAACAGGGGGGGGACTGCCCCAGCATTTT
abundance: .; j_gene: TRBJ1-2; d_gene: TRBD1; v_gene: TRBV30; CDR3aa: CANSRDRRYGYTF; CDR3nt: TGTGCCAACTCCCGGGACAGACGATATGGCTACACCTTC
abundance: .; j_gene: TRBJ2-5; d_gene: TRBD1; v_gene: TRBV5-6; CDR3aa: CASSLSNRGQGETQYF; CDR3nt: TGTGCCAGCAGCCTGTCGAATAGGGGGCAGGGAGAGACCCAGTACTTC
abundance: .; j_gene: TRBJ1-1; d_gene: TRBD1; v_gene: TRBV2; CDR3aa: CAIQKGQGIPEAFF; CDR3nt: TGTGCCATCCAAAAAGGACAGGGGATCCCTGAAGCTTTCTTT
abundance: once; j_gene: TRBJ1-1; d_gene: .; v_gene: TRBV15; CDR3aa: CATSRVTNTEAFF; CDR3nt: TGTGCCACCAGCAGAGTGACGAACACTGAAGCTTTCTTT
abundance: once; j_gene: TRBJ1-3; d_gene: .; v_gene: TRBV5-1; CDR3aa: CASSDRTSGNTIYF; CDR3nt: TGCGCCAGCAGCGACAGGACCTCTGGAAACACCATATATTTT
abundance: .; j_gene: TRBJ1-2; d_gene: .; v_gene: TRBV6-5; CDR3aa: CASSEAHTLPYGYTF; CDR3nt: TGTGCCAGCAGCGAGGCCCATACACTGCCCTATGGCTACACCTTC
abundance: once; j_gene: TRBJ2-5; d_gene: TRBD2; v_gene: TRBV3-1/TRBV3-2; CDR3aa: CASSQDSFGLAAQETQYF; CDR3nt: TGTGCCAGCAGCCAAGATTCGTTCGGACTAGCGGCCCAAGAGACCCAGTACTTC
abundance: .; j_gene: TRBJ2-1; d_gene: TRBD1; v_gene: TRBV4-1; CDR3aa: CASSQDGTGGVSFNNEQFF; CDR3nt: TGCGCCAGCAGCCAAGATGGGACAGGGGGCGTCAGTTTCAACAATGAGCAGTTCTTC
abundance: .; j_gene: TRBJ2-7; d_gene: .; v_gene: TRBV12-3/TRBV12-4; CDR3aa: CASRTAGSYEQYF; CDR3nt: TGTGCCAGCAGAACAGCCGGGAGTTACGAGCAGTACTTC
abundance: once; j_gene: TRBJ1-2; d_gene: TRBD1; v_gene: TRBV7-2; CDR3aa: CASSLTGGINYGYTF; CDR3nt: TGTGCCAGCAGCTTGACAGGGGGTATTAACTATGGCTACACCTTC
abundance: .; j_gene: TRBJ2-7; d_gene: TRBD1; v_gene: TRBV27; CDR3aa: CASSVTGTAAYEQYF; CDR3nt: TGTGCCAGCAGCGTAACCGGGACAGCAGCCTACGAGCAGTACTTC
abundance: once; j_gene: TRBJ2-3; d_gene: .; v_gene: TRBV30; CDR3aa: CAWSVRRQFDTQYF; CDR3nt: TGTGCCTGGAGTGTACGAAGGCAGTTTGATACGCAGTATTTT
abundance: .; j_gene: TRBJ2-3; d_gene: .; v_gene: TRBV28; CDR3aa: CASSTGMTQYF; CDR3nt: TGTGCCAGCAGTACTGGCATGACGCAGTATTTT
abundance: .; j_gene: TRBJ1-4; d_gene: .; v_gene: TRBV29-1; CDR3aa: CSGKGDATNEKLFF; CDR3nt: TGCAGCGGGAAGGGAGACGCAACTAATGAAAAACTGTTTTTT
abundance: once; j_gene: TRBJ1-4; d_gene: .; v_gene: TRBV24-1; CDR3aa: CATKGLGKEEKLFF; CDR3nt: TGTGCCACCAAGGGACTCGGAAAGGAAGAAAAACTGTTTTTT
abundance: .; j_gene: TRBJ1-4; d_gene: .; v_gene: TRBV7-7; CDR3aa: CASGAGLNEKLFF; CDR3nt: TGTGCCAGCGGAGCAGGGCTTAATGAAAAACTGTTTTTT
abundance: .; j_gene: TRBJ2-7; d_gene: .; v_gene: TRBV28; CDR3aa: CASMIDSSYEQYF; CDR3nt: TGTGCCAGCATGATAGACAGCTCCTACGAGCAGTACTTC
abundance: .; j_gene: TRBJ2-3; d_gene: .; v_gene: TRBV19; CDR3aa: CASSPRFNKDTQYF; CDR3nt: TGTGCCAGTAGTCCCCGATTTAATAAAGATACGCAGTATTTT
abundance: .; j_gene: TRBJ1-1; d_gene: TRBD1; v_gene: TRBV7-2; CDR3aa: CASSYTGGATEAFF; CDR3nt: TGTGCCAGCAGTTATACAGGGGGCGCGACTGAAGCTTTCTTT
abundance: .; j_gene: TRBJ1-4; d_gene: .; v_gene: TRBV12-3/TRBV12-4; CDR3aa: CASSFNLEEKLFF; CDR3nt: TGTGCCAGCAGTTTCAACCTTGAGGAAAAACTGTTTTTT
abundance: once; j_gene: TRBJ2-7; d_gene: .; v_gene: TRBV7-6; CDR3aa: CASSLEGSSYEQYF; CDR3nt: TGTGCCAGCAGCTTAGAGGGGAGCTCCTACGAGCAGTACTTC
abundance: .; j_gene: TRBJ2-7; d_gene: .; v_gene: TRBV7-9; CDR3aa: CASRPPASEEQYF; CDR3nt: TGTGCCAGCAGGCCCCCAGCGTCGGAGGAGCAGTACTTC
abundance: once; j_gene: TRBJ2-3; d_gene: .; v_gene: TRBV24-1; CDR3aa: CATSAKDSPHSTDTQYF; CDR3nt: TGTGCCACCAGTGCCAAGGACTCACCCCATAGCACAGATACGCAGTATTTT
abundance: once; j_gene: TRBJ1-5; d_gene: TRBD1; v_gene: TRBV6-2/TRBV6-3; CDR3aa: CASSYNRGVGSNQPQHF; CDR3nt: TGTGCCAGCAGTTACAACAGGGGCGTGGGTAGCAATCAGCCCCAGCATTTT
abundance: .; j_gene: TRBJ2-1; d_gene: TRBD2; v_gene: TRBV3-1/TRBV3-2; CDR3aa: CASSQQTSGLYNEQFF; CDR3nt: TGTGCCAGCAGCCAACAGACTAGCGGCCTATACAATGAGCAGTTCTTC
abundance: .; j_gene: TRBJ2-5; d_gene: TRBD2; v_gene: TRBV28; CDR3aa: CASSRPGLAGETQYF; CDR3nt: TGTGCCAGCAGTCGTCCAGGACTAGCGGGTGAGACCCAGTACTTC
abundance: .; j_gene: TRBJ2-2; d_gene: TRBD2; v_gene: TRBV5-5; CDR3aa: CASSLGTSMSGELFF; CDR3nt: TGTGCCAGCAGCTTGGGGACTAGTATGTCCGGGGAGCTGTTTTTT